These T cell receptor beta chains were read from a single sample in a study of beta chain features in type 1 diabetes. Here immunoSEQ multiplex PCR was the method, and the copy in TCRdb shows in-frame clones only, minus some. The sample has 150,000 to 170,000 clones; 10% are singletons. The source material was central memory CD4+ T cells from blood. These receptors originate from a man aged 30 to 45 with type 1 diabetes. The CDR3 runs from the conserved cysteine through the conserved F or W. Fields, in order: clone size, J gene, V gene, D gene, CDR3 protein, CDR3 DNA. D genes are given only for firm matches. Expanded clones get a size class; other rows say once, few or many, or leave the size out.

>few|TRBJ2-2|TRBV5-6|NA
CASSLVNRVNTGELFF
TGTGCCAGCAGCTTGGTTAATAGAGTAAACACCGGGGAGCTGTTTTTT
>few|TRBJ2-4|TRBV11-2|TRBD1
CASSLTRGQEHVIIQYF
TGTGCCAGCAGCCTTACGAGGGGACAGGAACATGTTATCATTCAGTACTTC
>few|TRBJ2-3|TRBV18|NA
CASSQSGNTDTQYF
TGTGCCAGCTCACAGTCCGGGAACACAGATACGCAGTATTTT
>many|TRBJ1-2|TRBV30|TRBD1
CAWRLTGANYGYTF
TGTGCCTGGAGGTTGACAGGGGCGAACTATGGCTACACCTTC
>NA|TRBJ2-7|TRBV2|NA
CASRKLYEQYF
TGTGCCAGCAGGAAGCTATACGAGCAGTACTTC
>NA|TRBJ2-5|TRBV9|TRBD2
CASSAELAEETQYF
TGTGCCAGCAGCGCCGAACTAGCGGAAGAGACCCAGTACTTC
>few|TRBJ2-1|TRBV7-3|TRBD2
CASSLGTRANEQFF
TGTGCCAGCAGCCTGGGGACTAGGGCCAATGAGCAGTTCTTC
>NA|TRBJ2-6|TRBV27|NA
CASSSAGAGANVLTF
TGTGCCAGCAGTTCCGCAGGGGCTGGGGCCAACGTCCTGACTTTC
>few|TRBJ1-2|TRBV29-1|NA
CSVLTGYGYTF
TGCAGCGTCCTAACCGGCTATGGCTACACCTTC
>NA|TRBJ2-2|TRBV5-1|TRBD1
CASSGTASTGELFF
TGCGCCAGCAGCGGGACAGCGAGCACCGGGGAGCTGTTTTTT
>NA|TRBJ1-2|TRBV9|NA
CASSVVIGDGYTF
TGTGCCAGCAGCGTAGTCATCGGGGATGGCTACACCTTC
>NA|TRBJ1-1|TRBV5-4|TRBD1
CASRRQGAVGNTEAFF
TGTGCCAGCAGGAGACAGGGGGCGGTGGGGAACACTGAAGCTTTCTTT